This T cell receptor (beta chain) was retrieved from a study of cytomegalovirus exposure and HLA in healthy donors. Overall study findings and caveats: When analyzed later, a missense DCLRE1C variant was found to be linked to TCR beta V- and J-gene trimming. CMV serostatus was the sole immune exposure information available.

The PCR used 60 Vbeta and 13 Jbeta primers. Clones were read by immunoSEQ multiplex PCR, and TCRdb kept only the in-frame ones, dropping some. The sample holds approximately 84,000 clones; around four fifths are singletons and the top ten take around 2.3%. Worth noting for this clone: Its antigen is unknown.

The germline V and J ends were trimmed by 1 base and 1 base, with 16 bases remaining between them. CDR1 SGHVS and CDR2 FNYEAQ come from the germline V gene. The CDR3 has 18 residues. This clonotype originated in a male donor in good health and CMV-seropositive. Sequenced: PBMCs. This rearrangement joins TRBV7-6 to TRBJ2-2; unclear D gene. The CDR3 here is CASSLVGGSLLNTGELFF. DNA of the CDR3: TGTGCCAGCAGCTTAGTGGGTGGGTCACTACTGAACACCGGGGAGCTGTTTTTT.